What follows describes a single T cell receptor (beta chain). Its cognate antigen is unknown. A multiplex PCR was run with 60 Vbeta primers and 13 Jbeta primers. Profiled with immunoSEQ multiplex PCR; TCRdb holds only in-frame clones, not every one. The table has around 130,000 clones, 60% to 75% seen once; the top ten hold 5.8%. Looked up from germline, CDR1 is SGHAT and CDR2 is FQNNGV. The junction had 5 bases not matched to a gene; V was cut back by 1 base and J by 2 bases. The CDR3 covers 16 residues. This entry comes from a study of cytomegalovirus exposure and HLA in healthy donors. Notes on the study in general: The classifier reportedly diagnosed cytomegalovirus status with high specificity and sensitivity.

The receptor was isolated from a woman aged 50 to 60 in good health and CMV-seropositive. The sample comprised PBMCs. This chain links TRBV11-2 with TRBJ2-5; 9 nucleotides agree with TRBD2. CDR3 nucleotide sequence: TGTGCCAGCAGCTTAGTCGCCCTAGCGGGACAAGAGACCCAGTACTTC. Residues: CASSLVALAGQETQYF.